This TCR beta chain comes out of a study of TIL therapy for anti-PD-1-resistant metastatic lung cancer. General study findings and limits: Patients were highly selected, enriched for treatment-naive, never-smoker and oncogene-addicted cases.

Time point noted: pre-treatment sample, taken before nivolumab and TIL therapy. Pleural nodules or supraclavicular lymph nodes made up most of the excised metastases sampled. This CDR3 has 15 residues. V was pared by 5 bases and J by 3 bases, with 6 bases of the junction left unmatched. Germline lookup yields CDR1 SEHNR and CDR2 FQNEAQ (reference sequence). This clone has a handful of counts. Its antigen is not known. The immunoSEQ assay was v3. Repertoires were generated with immunoSEQ multiplex PCR, while TCRdb's copy carries only in-frame clones and drops some. This sample has approximately 27,000 clones, with about two thirds found just once.

The receptor was isolated from a person between 25 and 80 years old with non-small cell lung cancer. The chain joins TRBV7-9 to TRBJ2-7; TRBD1 aligns across 11 bases. Source: tumor tissue, taken at baseline. CDR3 sequence (DNA): TGTGCCAGCAGCAGCCGGGACAGGGGGTTCTACGAGCAGTACTTC. It is translated as CASSSRDRGFYEQYF.